Below, 6 T cell receptor beta chains from the same sample are listed, as sequenced in a study of T cell repertoires in cytomegalovirus infection. TCRdb re-called the reads through MiXCR, storing one row per CDR3 protein. The sample holds approximately 400,000 distinct CDR3 sequences, about 33% seen once. The source material was PBMCs. Receptor source: a human donor in good health (CMV status not recorded). Some clones in this sample may be carry-over from other donors' samples.

The chain uses TRBV5-1 and TRBJ2-5; 7 bases match TRBD1. The V and J ends lost 0 bases and 2 bases, in that order; junction bases with no gene match: 13. The length of the CDR3 is 18 residues. CDR1 is SGHRS and CDR2 is YFSETQ in the germline V gene. The CDR3 sequence: CASSLGWGQKDTQETQYF. In nucleotides, the CDR3 is TGCGCCAGCAGCTTGGGTTGGGGACAGAAAGATACTCAAGAGACCCAGTACTTC.

This clonotype was observed a few times. The rearrangement uses TRBV20-1 and TRBJ2-2; TRBD1 matches at 10 bases. The trim removed 1 base at V and 4 bases at J, leaving 6 bases unmatched. In germline, CDR1 is DFQATT, CDR2 SNEGSKA (reference sequence). CDR3 length: 16 residues. CDR3 amino acids: CSARVPGQGLTGELFF. CDR3 DNA sequence: TGCAGTGCTAGAGTTCCGGGACAGGGGCTCACCGGGGAGCTGTTTTTT.

This clonotype appeared many times. This chain uses TRBV7-6 with TRBJ2-1; D is possibly TRBD2 (5 bases). The length of the CDR3 is 14 residues. Germline V gene lookup returns CDR1 SGHVS and CDR2 FNYEAQ. Trimming removed 4 bases at V and 3 bases at J, with 10 bases between. The CDR3 loop is CASSWVGSYNEQFF. CDR3 nucleotide sequence: TGTGCCAGCAGCTGGGTGGGGAGCTACAATGAGCAGTTCTTC.

In DNA form, the CDR3 reads TGTGCCAGCAGTTACAGTAAGGGACAGGGCCCTGAAGCTTTCTTT. Translating gives CASSYSKGQGPEAFF. This rearrangement joins TRBV6-5 to TRBJ1-1; TRBD1 agrees at 9 bases. V lost 2 bases and J lost 6; bases outside the gene matches: 7. The CDR3 sequence is 15 residues long. CDR1 MNHEY and CDR2 SVGAGI come from the germline V gene.

The V gene is TRBV7-9, the J gene TRBJ2-7; 10 bases map to TRBD2. The germline CDR1 and CDR2 sequences are SEHNR and FQNEAQ (reference sequence). J gave up 13 bases and V 5 bases, and 14 bases lay outside the gene matches. This CDR3 spans 14 amino acids. DNA for the CDR3: TGTGCCAGCAGCCCGGGACTAGCGACCTTAGGGCATTACTTC. Protein: CASSPGLATLGHYF.

This clonotype is a singleton in its sample. A junction end diverges from the germline sequence, so it may reflect a read error. This rearrangement joins TRBV6-2 or TRBV6-3 to TRBJ2-3; D could derive from TRBD1 or TRBD2 (6 bases each). Germline V gene data show CDR1 as MNHEY and CDR2 as SVGEGT. The CDR3 consists of 13 residues. CDR3 in amino acids: CSSSEGETDTQEF. The CDR3, as DNA: TGTTCCAGCTCGGAGGGGGAAACAGATACGCAGGAGTTT.